The rows below give T cell receptor beta chains drawn from one sample of a study of technical replicates of blood from a handful of donors. Measured with immunoSEQ multiplex PCR; TCRdb has only the in-frame clones, and not every one. Among tens of thousands of clones, about 93% were seen once, and the ten largest hold approximately 0.4%. Sequencing used T cells isolated from PBMCs. The receptors were gathered from a human donor in good health. Both conserved end residues are part of each CDR3. D genes are given only for firm matches. Clone size is stated in some rows and not others, as once, few, many or a class when expanded.

J gene: TRBJ2-7
D gene: TRBD2
clone size: NA
V gene: TRBV10-2
CDR3 protein: CASSEAGAVIYEQYF
CDR3 DNA: TGCGCCAGCAGTGAGGCGGGAGCCGTAATCTACGAGCAGTACTTC

J gene: TRBJ2-7
D gene: NA
clone size: once
V gene: TRBV9
CDR3 protein: CASSVGGTVTYEQYF
CDR3 DNA: TGTGCCAGCAGCGTAGGAGGGACTGTTACCTACGAGCAGTACTTC

J gene: TRBJ2-7
D gene: NA
clone size: NA
V gene: TRBV7-8
CDR3 protein: CASSPAGGPYEQYF
CDR3 DNA: TGTGCCAGCAGCCCCGCGGGCGGTCCCTACGAGCAGTACTTC

J gene: TRBJ2-5
D gene: NA
clone size: NA
V gene: TRBV5-1
CDR3 protein: CASSLGAAGWETQYF
CDR3 DNA: TGCGCCAGCAGCTTGGGGGCCGCAGGGTGGGAGACCCAGTACTTC

J gene: TRBJ1-1
D gene: NA
clone size: NA
V gene: TRBV4-1
CDR3 protein: CASSQDLRRILPNTEAFF
CDR3 DNA: TGCGCCAGCAGCCAAGATCTTAGGAGGATACTACCGAACACTGAAGCTTTCTTT

J gene: TRBJ1-5
D gene: NA
clone size: NA
V gene: TRBV6-1
CDR3 protein: CASHNQPQHF
CDR3 DNA: TGTGCCAGTCATAATCAGCCCCAGCATTTT

J gene: TRBJ1-1
D gene: NA
clone size: NA
V gene: TRBV4-2
CDR3 protein: CASSQDREVNTEAFF
CDR3 DNA: TGTGCCAGCAGCCAAGATCGAGAGGTGAACACTGAAGCTTTCTTT

J gene: TRBJ2-7
D gene: NA
clone size: NA
V gene: TRBV7-9
CDR3 protein: CASSFRGMSSYEQYF
CDR3 DNA: TGTGCCAGCAGCTTTAGGGGTATGTCCTCCTACGAGCAGTACTTC

J gene: TRBJ1-1
D gene: TRBD1
clone size: NA
V gene: TRBV27
CDR3 protein: CASSFRLTGFGTEAFF
CDR3 DNA: TGTGCCAGCAGTTTCCGACTGACAGGGTTTGGTACTGAAGCTTTCTTT

J gene: TRBJ1-2
D gene: TRBD1
clone size: once
V gene: TRBV6-6
CDR3 protein: CAEGQGIYGYTF
CDR3 DNA: TGTGCCGAAGGACAGGGAATATATGGCTACACCTTC

J gene: TRBJ2-7
D gene: NA
clone size: NA
V gene: TRBV27
CDR3 protein: CASSGAYSSYEQYF
CDR3 DNA: TGTGCCAGCAGTGGGGCGTATAGCTCCTACGAGCAGTACTTC

J gene: TRBJ2-5
D gene: TRBD2
clone size: NA
V gene: TRBV10-3
CDR3 protein: CAISDPAIAGAGETQYF
CDR3 DNA: TGTGCCATCAGTGACCCCGCGATAGCGGGAGCAGGGGAGACCCAGTACTTC

J gene: TRBJ1-1
D gene: NA
clone size: NA
V gene: TRBV6-4
CDR3 protein: CASSLEGDQNTEAFF
CDR3 DNA: TGTGCCAGCAGTTTAGAGGGGGATCAGAACACTGAAGCTTTCTTT

J gene: TRBJ2-7
D gene: NA
clone size: NA
V gene: TRBV11-2
CDR3 protein: CASSLSTAYEQYF
CDR3 DNA: TGTGCCAGCAGCTTATCGACAGCCTACGAGCAGTACTTC

J gene: TRBJ2-7
D gene: TRBD2
clone size: NA
V gene: TRBV10-3
CDR3 protein: CAISSGGGTSYEQYF
CDR3 DNA: TGTGCCATCAGTTCGGGGGGAGGCACATCCTACGAGCAGTACTTC

J gene: TRBJ2-5
D gene: NA
clone size: NA
V gene: TRBV25-1
CDR3 protein: CASIGASQETQYF
CDR3 DNA: TGTGCCAGCATTGGGGCGAGCCAAGAGACCCAGTACTTC

J gene: TRBJ1-1
D gene: NA
clone size: NA
V gene: TRBV4-1
CDR3 protein: CASSHKTVNTEAFF
CDR3 DNA: TGCGCCAGCAGTCACAAGACAGTGAACACTGAAGCTTTCTTT

J gene: TRBJ1-3
D gene: NA
clone size: NA
V gene: TRBV9
CDR3 protein: CASSVDLTGNTIYF
CDR3 DNA: TGTGCCAGCAGCGTAGATCTAACGGGAAACACCATATATTTT

J gene: TRBJ2-3
D gene: NA
clone size: NA
V gene: TRBV18
CDR3 protein: CASSPQSDTQYF
CDR3 DNA: TGTGCCAGCTCACCACAATCTGATACGCAGTATTTT

J gene: TRBJ1-2
D gene: TRBD1
clone size: NA
V gene: TRBV12-5
CDR3 protein: CASGSGQGTGYTF
CDR3 DNA: TGTGCTAGTGGTTCGGGACAGGGGACCGGCTACACCTTC

J gene: TRBJ1-1
D gene: NA
clone size: once
V gene: TRBV4-3
CDR3 protein: CASSQNRGTEAFF
CDR3 DNA: TGCGCCAGCAGCCAGAATCGGGGCACTGAAGCTTTCTTT

J gene: TRBJ2-1
D gene: TRBD2
clone size: NA
V gene: TRBV11-2
CDR3 protein: CASSLAGTSGRASYNEQFF
CDR3 DNA: TGTGCCAGCAGCTTAGCCGGGACTAGCGGGAGGGCCTCCTACAATGAGCAGTTCTTC

J gene: TRBJ2-7
D gene: NA
clone size: NA
V gene: TRBV15
CDR3 protein: CATQGQTYEQYF
CDR3 DNA: TGTGCCACCCAGGGACAAACCTACGAGCAGTACTTC

J gene: TRBJ2-7
D gene: TRBD2
clone size: NA
V gene: TRBV19
CDR3 protein: CASSILAGADYEQYF
CDR3 DNA: TGTGCCAGTAGTATTCTAGCGGGAGCCGACTACGAGCAGTACTTC

J gene: TRBJ2-7
D gene: TRBD1
clone size: once
V gene: TRBV9
CDR3 protein: CASSYPGQGAEEQYF
CDR3 DNA: TGTGCCAGCAGCTACCCGGGACAGGGGGCGGAAGAGCAGTACTTC

J gene: TRBJ1-4
D gene: NA
clone size: NA
V gene: TRBV18
CDR3 protein: CASSLTGSNEKLFF
CDR3 DNA: TGTGCCAGCTCGCTAACAGGGTCTAATGAAAAACTGTTTTTT

J gene: TRBJ2-7
D gene: TRBD1
clone size: few
V gene: TRBV28
CDR3 protein: CASSRDSAYEQYF
CDR3 DNA: TGTGCCAGCAGCCGGGACAGCGCCTACGAGCAGTACTTC

J gene: TRBJ1-1
D gene: NA
clone size: NA
V gene: TRBV28
CDR3 protein: CASSSYNAQGAFF
CDR3 DNA: TGTGCCAGCAGTTCCTATAATGCTCAGGGGGCTTTCTTT

J gene: TRBJ2-7
D gene: TRBD1
clone size: few
V gene: TRBV7-3
CDR3 protein: CASSPGQGWGYEQYF
CDR3 DNA: TGTGCCAGCAGCCCCGGACAGGGTTGGGGGTACGAGCAGTACTTC

J gene: TRBJ1-3
D gene: NA
clone size: NA
V gene: TRBV19
CDR3 protein: CASVGLSGNTIYF
CDR3 DNA: TGTGCCAGTGTTGGCCTCTCTGGAAACACCATATATTTT

J gene: TRBJ2-7
D gene: TRBD2
clone size: NA
V gene: TRBV10-1
CDR3 protein: CASSERTSGRYEQYF
CDR3 DNA: TGCGCCAGCAGTGAGCGGACTAGCGGGAGATACGAGCAGTACTTC

J gene: TRBJ2-2
D gene: TRBD2
clone size: NA
V gene: TRBV7-2
CDR3 protein: CASSFGGSGTGELFF
CDR3 DNA: TGTGCCAGCAGCTTTGGCGGGAGTGGCACCGGGGAGCTGTTTTTT

J gene: TRBJ1-4
D gene: TRBD1
clone size: NA
V gene: TRBV18
CDR3 protein: CASSPPQGAREKLFF
CDR3 DNA: TGTGCCAGCTCACCACCACAGGGGGCACGGGAAAAACTGTTTTTT

J gene: TRBJ1-4
D gene: NA
clone size: NA
V gene: TRBV30
CDR3 protein: CAWTTGNEKLFF
CDR3 DNA: TGTGCCTGGACCACAGGGAACGAAAAACTGTTTTTT

J gene: TRBJ1-2
D gene: NA
clone size: NA
V gene: TRBV27
CDR3 protein: CASSSVTGWDYGYTF
CDR3 DNA: TGTGCCAGCAGTTCCGTGACAGGTTGGGACTATGGCTACACCTTC